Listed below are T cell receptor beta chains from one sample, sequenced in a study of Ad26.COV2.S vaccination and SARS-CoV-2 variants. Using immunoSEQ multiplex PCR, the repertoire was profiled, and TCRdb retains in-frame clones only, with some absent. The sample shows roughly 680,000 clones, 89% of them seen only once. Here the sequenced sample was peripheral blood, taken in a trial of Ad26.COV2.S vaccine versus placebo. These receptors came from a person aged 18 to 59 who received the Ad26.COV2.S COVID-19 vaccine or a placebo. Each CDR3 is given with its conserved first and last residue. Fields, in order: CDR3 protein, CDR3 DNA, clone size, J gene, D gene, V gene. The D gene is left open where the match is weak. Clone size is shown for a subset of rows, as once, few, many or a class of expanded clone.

cdr3_aa: CAWSVTPWTSGSSGELFF
cdr3_nt: TGTGCCTGGAGTGTAACCCCCTGGACTAGCGGGAGTTCCGGGGAGCTGTTTTTT
clone_size: -
j_call: TRBJ2-2
d_call: TRBD2
v_call: TRBV30

cdr3_aa: CASSPAGSYEQYF
cdr3_nt: TGTGCCAGCAGTCCCGCGGGGAGTTACGAGCAGTACTTC
clone_size: -
j_call: TRBJ2-7
d_call: -
v_call: TRBV7-6

cdr3_aa: CASSGQREWAGELFF
cdr3_nt: TGTGCCAGTAGTGGCCAGCGGGAGTGGGCCGGGGAGCTGTTTTTT
clone_size: -
j_call: TRBJ2-2
d_call: TRBD2
v_call: TRBV19

cdr3_aa: CASSLEAAATNEKLFF
cdr3_nt: TGTGCCAGCAGCTTGGAGGCAGCTGCAACTAATGAAAAACTGTTTTTT
clone_size: -
j_call: TRBJ1-4
d_call: -
v_call: TRBV7-2

cdr3_aa: CASSRDRPYEQYF
cdr3_nt: TGTGCCAGTAGCCGGGACAGGCCCTACGAGCAGTACTTC
clone_size: -
j_call: TRBJ2-7
d_call: TRBD1
v_call: TRBV19

cdr3_aa: CASWDSGHTIYF
cdr3_nt: TGTGCCAGCTGGGACAGCGGCCACACCATATATTTT
clone_size: -
j_call: TRBJ1-3
d_call: TRBD1
v_call: TRBV6-5

cdr3_aa: CASSLGNRAANEKLFF
cdr3_nt: TGTGCCAGCAGCTTAGGGAACAGGGCTGCTAATGAAAAACTGTTTTTT
clone_size: -
j_call: TRBJ1-4
d_call: -
v_call: TRBV7-2

cdr3_aa: CASSPYTSSGELFF
cdr3_nt: TGTGCCAGCAGCCCCTATACTAGTTCCGGGGAGCTGTTTTTT
clone_size: -
j_call: TRBJ2-2
d_call: -
v_call: TRBV7-2

cdr3_aa: CASSLYGSSYEQYF
cdr3_nt: TGCGCCAGCAGCTTGTACGGGAGCTCCTACGAGCAGTACTTC
clone_size: -
j_call: TRBJ2-7
d_call: -
v_call: TRBV5-1

cdr3_aa: CASSIPAGKRGEQFF
cdr3_nt: TGTGCCAGTAGTATCCCCGCCGGGAAGAGGGGGGAGCAGTTCTTC
clone_size: -
j_call: TRBJ2-1
d_call: -
v_call: TRBV19

cdr3_aa: CASSRGQVAGNTIYF
cdr3_nt: TGTGCCAGCAGCCGCGGACAGGTGGCTGGAAACACCATATATTTT
clone_size: -
j_call: TRBJ1-3
d_call: TRBD1
v_call: TRBV6-2/TRBV6-3

cdr3_aa: CASSQDGSSADTQYF
cdr3_nt: TGCGCCAGCAGCCAAGATGGGTCCAGCGCAGATACGCAGTATTTT
clone_size: -
j_call: TRBJ2-3
d_call: -
v_call: TRBV4-1

cdr3_aa: CASSFVRGSYTF
cdr3_nt: TGTGCCAGCAGTTTTGTTCGGGGGAGCTACACCTTC
clone_size: few
j_call: TRBJ1-2
d_call: -
v_call: TRBV12-3/TRBV12-4

cdr3_aa: CASSYSRLMNQPQHF
cdr3_nt: TGTGCCAGCAGTTACTCGAGGCTGATGAATCAGCCCCAGCATTTT
clone_size: -
j_call: TRBJ1-5
d_call: -
v_call: TRBV6-2/TRBV6-3